This TCR beta chain was captured by sequencing in a study of beta chain features in type 1 diabetes. The CDR3 has 14 amino acids. With 5 bases removed from V and 4 bases from J, the gap between germline ends came to 12 bases. The germline V gene encodes CDR1 LNHNV and CDR2 YYDKDF (reference sequence). Investigators reverse transcribed all isolated RNA, so they sequenced expressed TCRB transcripts. The repertoire was sequenced with immunoSEQ multiplex PCR; TCRdb's copy has only in-frame clones and lacks some. The repertoire consists of almost 350,000 clones, with 6.5% to 10% occurring once and the leading ten covering approximately 0.44%.

This clonotype was obtained from a woman under 30 in good health. The sample was central memory CD4+ T cells from blood. The J gene is TRBJ2-1, the V gene TRBV15, with D perhaps TRBD2 (5 bases). CDR3 region: CATSGGRTYNEQFF. DNA for the CDR3: TGTGCCACCAGCGGTGGGAGAACGTACAATGAGCAGTTCTTC.